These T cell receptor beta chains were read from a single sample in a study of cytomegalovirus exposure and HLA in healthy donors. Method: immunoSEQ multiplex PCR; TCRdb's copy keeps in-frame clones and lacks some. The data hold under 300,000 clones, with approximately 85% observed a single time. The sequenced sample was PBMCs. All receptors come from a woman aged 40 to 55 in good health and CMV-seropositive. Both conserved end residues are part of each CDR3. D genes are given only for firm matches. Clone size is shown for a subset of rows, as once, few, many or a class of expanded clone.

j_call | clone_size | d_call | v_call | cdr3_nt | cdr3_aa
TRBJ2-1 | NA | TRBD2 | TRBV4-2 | TGTGCCAGCAGCCAGCCTCCCGGCGGGAGGGCCTTAGAGCAGTTCTTC | CASSQPPGGRALEQFF
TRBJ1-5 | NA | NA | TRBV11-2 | TGTGCCAGCAGTGGACAACTTAATCAGCCCCAGCATTTT | CASSGQLNQPQHF
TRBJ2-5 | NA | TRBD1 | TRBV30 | TGTGCCTGGAGGGACAGGCCTCAAGAGACCCAGTACTTC | CAWRDRPQETQYF
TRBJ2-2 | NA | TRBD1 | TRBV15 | TGTGCCACCAGCAGGATCACAGGGGGCAATCTCGGGGAGCTGTTTTTT | CATSRITGGNLGELFF
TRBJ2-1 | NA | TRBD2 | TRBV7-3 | TGTGCCAGCAGCTTAGTGGCTGGGACTAGCGGGAAAAATGAGCAGTTCTTC | CASSLVAGTSGKNEQFF
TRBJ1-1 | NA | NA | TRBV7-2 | TGTGCCAGCAGCTTAGGCGGGTCGAACACTGAAGCTTTCTTT | CASSLGGSNTEAFF
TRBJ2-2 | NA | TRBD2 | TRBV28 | TGTGCCAGCAGGGGATATGGGACTAGCGGGAGCTTCGGCGGGGAGCTGTTTTTT | CASRGYGTSGSFGGELFF
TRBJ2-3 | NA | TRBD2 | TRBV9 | TGTGCCAGCAGCGGAGACCGGACTAGCGGGAGGACAGATACGCAGTATTTT | CASSGDRTSGRTDTQYF
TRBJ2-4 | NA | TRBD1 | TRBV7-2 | TGTGCCAGCAGCTTGACCGGGACAGGGGAGGCCAAAAACATTCAGTACTTC | CASSLTGTGEAKNIQYF
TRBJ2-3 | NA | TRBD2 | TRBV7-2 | TGTGCCAGCAGCTTCCTCAGCGGGGGCGGGAGAAGCGATACGCAGTATTTT | CASSFLSGGGRSDTQYF
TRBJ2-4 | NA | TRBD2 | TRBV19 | TGTGCCAGTAGTATAGATTTAACTAGCGGCATGGCCAAAAACATTCAGTACTTC | CASSIDLTSGMAKNIQYF
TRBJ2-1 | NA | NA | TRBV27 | TGTGCCAGTTCCCTCACCCGGTCCCCCTACAATGAGCAGTTCTTC | CASSLTRSPYNEQFF
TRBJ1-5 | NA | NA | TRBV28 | TGTGCCAGCAGTTTATTTGGAGGGAATAGCAATCAGCCCCAGCATTTT | CASSLFGGNSNQPQHF
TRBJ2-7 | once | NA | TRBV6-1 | TGTGCCAGCAGTGAACTAGCCACGCTCTTC | CASSELATLF
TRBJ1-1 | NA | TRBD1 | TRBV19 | TGTGCCAGTAGTGACAGGGATACGAACACTGAAGCTTTCTTT | CASSDRDTNTEAFF
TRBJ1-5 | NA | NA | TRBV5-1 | TGCGCCAGCAGCCCTACTTACGGACAGAATAGCAATCAGCCCCAGCATTTT | CASSPTYGQNSNQPQHF
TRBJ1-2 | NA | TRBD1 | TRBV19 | TGTGCCAGTAGTATTTTGGGACAGGGCGGCTATGGCTACACCTTC | CASSILGQGGYGYTF
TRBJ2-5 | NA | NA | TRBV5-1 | TGCGCCAGCAGCTTCACAGGCGAAGCCAACCAAGAGACCCAGTACTTC | CASSFTGEANQETQYF
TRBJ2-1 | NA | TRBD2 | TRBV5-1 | TGCGCCAGCAGCTTGGGGGACTATGCGGGCAATGAGCAGTTCTTC | CASSLGDYAGNEQFF
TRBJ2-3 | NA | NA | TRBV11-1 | TGTGCCAGCAGCTTAGACGGGAGTGGAGATACGCAGTATTTT | CASSLDGSGDTQYF
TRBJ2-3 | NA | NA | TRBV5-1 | TGCGCCAGCAGCCTCAGGGTTTCCACAGATACGCAGTATTTT | CASSLRVSTDTQYF
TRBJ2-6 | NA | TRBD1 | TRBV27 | TGTGCCAGCAGTCGGACAGGACCTTCTGGGGCCAACGTCCTGACTTTC | CASSRTGPSGANVLTF
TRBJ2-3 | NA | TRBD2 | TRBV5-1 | TGCGCCAGCAGCTTGCAAGCGGGAGGAGGAGATACGCAGTATTTT | CASSLQAGGGDTQYF
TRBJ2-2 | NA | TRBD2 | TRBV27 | TGTGCCAGCCGAAGGACTAGCGGGAGGAATGTGAACACCGGGGAGCTGTTTTTT | CASRRTSGRNVNTGELFF
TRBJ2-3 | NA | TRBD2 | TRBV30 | TGTGCCTGGTCTGACGGGGGGGGCCAGTATTTT | CAWSDGGGQYF
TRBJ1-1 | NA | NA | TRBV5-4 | TGTGCCAGCAGCTTGGGGGGGCCTGCGAACACTGAAGCTTTCTTT | CASSLGGPANTEAFF
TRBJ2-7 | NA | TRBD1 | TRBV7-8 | TGTGCCAGCAGCCCTCCCGGACAGGGGGCCCCCTACGAGCAGTACTTC | CASSPPGQGAPYEQYF
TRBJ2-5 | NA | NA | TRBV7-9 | TGTGCCAGCAGCTCGCCCCCCGGAGGGGAGCAAGAGACCCAGTACTTC | CASSSPPGGEQETQYF
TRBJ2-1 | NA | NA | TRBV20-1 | TGCAGTGCTAGACTAGCTCATGAGCAGTTCTTC | CSARLAHEQFF
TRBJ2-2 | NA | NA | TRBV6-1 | TGTGCCAGCAGTCGACAGTACACCGGGGAGCTGTTTTTT | CASSRQYTGELFF
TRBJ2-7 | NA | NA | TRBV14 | TGTGCCAGCAGCCAAAATCTTTCCCCCTACGAGCAGTACTTC | CASSQNLSPYEQYF
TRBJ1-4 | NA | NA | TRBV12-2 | TGTGCAAGTCCCATTCCCAACAGAGGGTTGCTTCTGTTTTTT | CASPIPNRGLLLFF
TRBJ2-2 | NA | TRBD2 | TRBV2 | TGTGCCACCGGACTAGCGGGAAGGGGAGGGGAGCTGTTTTTT | CATGLAGRGGELFF
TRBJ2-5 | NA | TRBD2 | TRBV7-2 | TGTGCCAGCAGCTTAAGAGCGGGGACCCAAGAGACCCAGTACTTC | CASSLRAGTQETQYF
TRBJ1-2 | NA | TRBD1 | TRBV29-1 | TGCAGCGTTGCGGGACAGGGGACCTATGGCTACACCTTC | CSVAGQGTYGYTF
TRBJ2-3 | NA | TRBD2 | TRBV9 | TGTGCCAGCAGCGAACAGGCCCTAGCGGGGGGGGATACGCAGTATTTT | CASSEQALAGGDTQYF
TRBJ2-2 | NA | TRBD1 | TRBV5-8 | TGTGCCAGCAGCTTGGACAGGGGATATTATAACACCGGGGAGCTGTTTTTT | CASSLDRGYYNTGELFF
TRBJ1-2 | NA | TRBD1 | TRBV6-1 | TGTGCCAGCAGCCGGGGACAGGGCGGTGGCTACACCTTC | CASSRGQGGGYTF
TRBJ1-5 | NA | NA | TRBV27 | TGTGCCAGCAGTTTATGGGGGGGCAATCAGCCCCAGCATTTT | CASSLWGGNQPQHF
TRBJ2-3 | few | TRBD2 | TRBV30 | TGTGCCTGGAGTGGGGGGGGGAGATACACAGATACGCAGTATTTT | CAWSGGGRYTDTQYF
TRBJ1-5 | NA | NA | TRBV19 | TGTGCCAGTAGGGTTGGTGGGACACCCATTGGTTCGCCCCAGCATTTT | CASRVGGTPIGSPQHF
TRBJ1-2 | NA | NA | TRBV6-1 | TGTGCCAGCAGACCTCAGGGAACGCGCTATGGCTACACCTTC | CASRPQGTRYGYTF
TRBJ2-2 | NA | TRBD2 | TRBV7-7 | TGTGCTACACGGGGAGAGCGGGAGGGCCGCGGCACCGGGGAGCTGTTTTTT | CATRGEREGRGTGELFF
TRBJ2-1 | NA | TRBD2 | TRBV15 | TGTGCCACCAGCAGAGAGCCCTTGAGACTAGCGGGAGCTAAAGATGAGCAGTTCTTC | CATSREPLRLAGAKDEQFF
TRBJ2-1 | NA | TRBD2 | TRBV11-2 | TGTGCCAGCAGCCCCAAACTTGGGGGAGGGCACCTAAAATACAATGAGCAGTTCTTC | CASSPKLGGGHLKYNEQFF